One T cell receptor beta chain is described in this entry. Its antigen is undetermined. Indicated treatment: roughly ten-day PBMC culture with coronavirus spike peptide pools or control peptides (ViraFEST assay). Researchers reported culturing over 1.5 million PBMCs per well with around 10 IU/ml IL-2 and about 9.2 ug/ml peptide pools. Trimming at V came to 0 bases and at J to 5 bases, leaving 9 bases not matched to a gene. The CDR3 runs 17 residues. Germline CDR1 reads DFQATT; CDR2 reads SNEGSKA (reference sequence). The data derive from a study of vaccination and CD4 T cells after COVID-19. Sequencing of the DNA from cultured CD4+ T cells was carried out with the Oncomine TCR Beta short-read assay. In TCRdb, the PCR reads were re-called with MiXCR into one record per CDR3 protein. The sample holds 20,000 to 25,000 distinct CDR3 sequences, around 63% seen once.

Input material: CD4+ T cells from blood, cultured in vitro. The genes are TRBV20-1 and TRBJ2-3; 12 bases are shared with TRBD2. The clonotype comes from a human donor who had recovered from COVID-19. CDR3 sequence reads: CSARDLRTSGKVDTQYF. The CDR3 DNA reads TGCAGTGCTAGAGATCTCCGGACTAGCGGGAAGGTAGATACGCAGTATTTT.